The T cell receptor beta chain described here comes from a study of blood T cell repertoires in COVID-19. CDR1 and CDR2 from the germline V gene are MGHRA and YSYEKL. CDR3 length equals 15 residues. V dropped 5 bases and J dropped 4 bases, with 18 bases sitting between them. Original data processing: How many nucleated cells were present was estimated from reference gene primer amplification. The protocol was immunoSEQ multiplex PCR, while the TCRdb copy is restricted to in-frame clones and leaves out a portion. V and J calls and clone size are given by that table; D and trimming were obtained from the DNA. The data contain about 300,000 clones, roughly 86% of them seen just once; the ten biggest clones take up approximately 8.8%.

This chain joins TRBV4-1 and TRBJ2-7, with TRBD2 as a possible D gene (7 bases). The material sequenced was peripheral blood. The TCR comes from a man between 18 and 35 years old with active or convalescent COVID-19. CDR3 DNA sequence: TGCGCCAGCAGCGTAGGGTGGGGGGGCTCTTACGAGCAGTACTTC. Its translation: CASSVGWGGSYEQYF.